Below are 20 T cell receptor beta chains sequenced from a single sample in a study of PD-1 blockade in mismatch repair-deficient tumors. The data were produced by immunoSEQ multiplex PCR, yet TCRdb's version contains in-frame clones alone and is incomplete. This sample has tens of thousands of clones, with about 83% found just once. Sequences were derived from peripheral blood, sampled 12 weeks after starting pembrolizumab. All receptors derive from an adult with mismatch repair-deficient cancer.

The V gene is TRBV6-4, the J gene TRBJ2-7; 7 bases are a match to TRBD2. There are 18 residues in the CDR3. V lost 6 bases to trimming and J lost 0 bases; unmatched junction nucleotides: 17. Germline V gene sequence: CDR1 MRHNA, CDR2 SNTAGT. The CDR3 sequence: CASSVPIAGDPTSYEQYF. In DNA form, the CDR3 reads TGTGCCAGCAGCGTGCCGATAGCGGGTGATCCAACCTCCTACGAGCAGTACTTC.

This clone has a handful of counts. This chain connects TRBV6-5 to TRBJ2-7, with a tentative D call TRBD2 (7 bases). Germline assignment: CDR1 MNHEY and CDR2 SVGAGI. The CDR3 loop spans 15 amino acids. V was shortened by 0 bases and J by 5 bases, with 14 bases between the two germline ends. The DNA for the CDR3 is TGTGCCAGCAGTTACTCAGGGGGAGGGTCTGACGAGCAGTACTTC. It specifies CASSYSGGGSDEQYF.

V is TRBV6-1 and J is TRBJ2-7; D uncertain. CDR1 is MNHNS, CDR2 SASEGT, per germline. This CDR3 is built from 11 residues. V was trimmed by 8 bases and J by 6 bases, leaving 11 bases between them. The CDR3 DNA reads as TGTGCCAGCCGAAGGGAAATCGAGCAGTACTTC. Amino acid sequence: CASRREIEQYF.

V gene TRBV5-4 combines with J gene TRBJ2-2, with 7 bases lining up with TRBD2. The junction had 0 bases not matched to a gene; V was cut back by 0 bases and J by 4 bases. The CDR3 has 14 residues. Germline CDR1 and CDR2: SGHNT and YYREEE (reference sequence). In DNA, the CDR3 is TGTGCCAGCAGCTTGGCGGGGGGCACCGGGGAGCTGTTTTTT. It yields the protein CASSLAGGTGELFF. The entire variable domain, with the rest obtained from reference TRBV5-4 and TRBJ2-2, is as follows: ETGVTQSPTHLIKTRGQQVTLRCSSQSGHNTVSWYQQALGQGPQFIFQYYREEENGRGNFPPRFSGLQFPNYSSELNVNALELDDSALYLCASSLAGGTGELFFGEGSRLTVL.

CDR3 residues: CASSPTGGETQYF. The CDR3 DNA follows: TGTGCCAGCTCACCAACGGGGGGAGAGACCCAGTACTTC. V gene TRBV18 combines with J gene TRBJ2-5, with 7 bases identical to TRBD2. The CDR3 runs to 13 residues. Germline assignment: CDR1 KGHSH and CDR2 LQKENI. J gave up 4 bases and V 2 bases, and 1 base lay outside the gene matches.

V and J are TRBV6-1 and TRBJ2-7; D might be TRBD2 (7 bases). The CDR3 is 15 residues long. Trimming removed 3 bases from V and 1 base from J, with 13 bases in between. Germline V gene data show CDR1 as MNHNS and CDR2 as SASEGT. CDR3 coding DNA: TGTGCCAGCAGTGACGAGGGGGGAGGGTCCTACGAGCAGTACTTC. Its translation: CASSDEGGGSYEQYF.

The rearrangement links TRBV5-6 to TRBJ2-7; D might be TRBD1 or TRBD2, each matching 5 bases. The germline V gene has CDR1 SGHDT and CDR2 YYEEEE. The V end lost 4 bases, the J end lost 3 bases, and 20 bases lay between the germline ends. This CDR3 comprises 16 residues. The CDR3 reads CASSPPDSGLFYEQYF. CDR3 nucleotide sequence: TGTGCCAGCAGCCCACCCGACAGCGGACTGTTCTACGAGCAGTACTTC.

This clone has only one observation. This chain links TRBV5-1 with TRBJ2-5; no definite D call. Trimming took 5 bases from V and 2 from J, leaving 10 bases between them. The CDR3 extends over 13 amino acids. The germline V gene encodes CDR1 SGHRS and CDR2 YFSETQ. The CDR3 DNA reads TGCGCCAGCAGAATTAGGAGTCAAGAGACCCAGTACTTC. Protein product: CASRIRSQETQYF.

The rearrangement links TRBV15 to TRBJ2-1; D gene uncertain. Trimming removed 1 base at V and 4 bases at J, with 8 bases between. The CDR3 extends over 14 amino acids. From germline, CDR1 is LNHNV and CDR2 YYDKDF (reference sequence). The CDR3 coding sequence is TGTGCCACCAGCAGAGGTGGAAATTACAATGAGCAGTTCTTC. Translating it yields CATSRGGNYNEQFF.

This clone was found a few times. This chain connects TRBV6-5 to TRBJ2-3; 13 nucleotides match TRBD2. The V gene's germline CDR1 is MNHEY and CDR2 SVGAGI. The CDR3 runs to 15 residues. V trimming: 5 bases; J trimming: 4 bases; junction bases outside the gene matches: 3. CDR3 sequence reads: CASSRTSGSPDTQYF. The CDR3 nucleotides read TGTGCCAGCAGTCGGACTAGCGGGAGCCCAGATACGCAGTATTTT.

CDR3 sequence (DNA): TGTGCCAGTAGTATATCTGCCAATGAGCAGTTCTTC. Protein product: CASSISANEQFF. The J gene is TRBJ2-1, the V gene TRBV19; no reliable D call. The V gene's germline CDR1 is LNHDA and CDR2 SQIVND (reference sequence). The CDR3 loop spans 12 amino acids. V dropped 2 bases and J dropped 6 bases, with 5 bases sitting between them.

The table lists this clone with a count of one. The chain has TRBV28 and TRBJ2-1; 7 positions match TRBD1. With 5 bases clipped from V and 4 bases from J, the junction kept 8 bases outside the gene matches. The CDR3 has 15 residues. Germline V CDR1 and CDR2: MDHEN, SYDVKM. The CDR3 nucleotides are TGTGCCAGCAGTCCGGACAGGAGACCTTACAATGAGCAGTTCTTC. Protein: CASSPDRRPYNEQFF. Full variable domain (outside the CDR3, taken from reference TRBV28 and TRBJ2-1): DVKVTQSSRYLVKRTGEKVFLECVQDMDHENMFWYRQDPGLGLRLIYFSYDVKMKEKGDIPEGYSVSREKKERFSLILESASTNQTSMYLCASSPDRRPYNEQFFGPGTRLTVL.

The rearrangement links TRBV13 to TRBJ2-7; 12 bases agree with TRBD2. V was clipped by 4 bases and J by 5 bases; unmatched bases: 3. Looked up from germline, CDR1 is PRHDT and CDR2 is FYEKMQ (reference sequence). The CDR3 runs 14 residues. CDR3 bases: TGTGCCAGCAGCTCGGGACTAGCGGGCGACGAGCAGTACTTC. Amino acids: CASSSGLAGDEQYF.

The V gene is TRBV5-1, the J gene TRBJ2-2, with a weak D call TRBD1 (5 bases). This CDR3 spans 12 amino acids. Trimming pared 7 bases from V and 7 bases from J, leaving 11 bases between. Germline assignment: CDR1 SGHRS and CDR2 YFSETQ. The DNA of the CDR3 is TGCGCCAGCTGCAGGGCCGGCGGGGAGCTGTTTTTT. Its protein product is CASCRAGGELFF.

The chain has TRBV30 and TRBJ2-3, with 12 nucleotides matching TRBD2. The V and J ends lost 1 base and 4 bases, in that order; junction bases with no gene match: 0. The CDR3 has 14 residues. In germline, CDR1 is GTSNPN, CDR2 SVGIG (reference sequence). CDR3: CAWSGLAGADTQYF. CDR3 in DNA: TGTGCCTGGAGTGGACTAGCGGGAGCAGATACGCAGTATTTT.

The chain uses TRBV27 and TRBJ2-3, with TRBD2 identical over 8 bases. V shed 0 bases, J shed 0 bases, and the junction held 2 bases outside the gene matches. The CDR3 loop spans 16 amino acids. Germline loops: CDR1 MNHEY, CDR2 SMNVEV (reference sequence). The CDR3 reads CASSLSGGGSTDTQYF. The DNA of the CDR3 is TGTGCCAGCAGTTTATCGGGCGGGGGGAGCACAGATACGCAGTATTTT.

The chain recombines TRBV28 with TRBJ2-1; no clear D. V gave up 6 bases and J gave up 1 base, with 16 bases separating them. There are 16 residues in the CDR3. CDR1 MDHEN and CDR2 SYDVKM come from the germline V gene. The CDR3, as DNA: TGTGCCAGCAGCTACCCTTCGGCCGAGTCCTACAATGAGCAGTTCTTC. It translates to CASSYPSAESYNEQFF. The variable domain in full, completed from reference TRBV28 and TRBJ2-1, reads DVKVTQSSRYLVKRTGEKVFLECVQDMDHENMFWYRQDPGLGLRLIYFSYDVKMKEKGDIPEGYSVSREKKERFSLILESASTNQTSMYLCASSYPSAESYNEQFFGPGTRLTVL.

The V call is TRBV9, the J call TRBJ2-2; 7 bases agree with TRBD2. J lost 4 bases, V lost 6 bases, and 6 bases had no gene match. The germline V gene encodes CDR1 SGDLS and CDR2 YYNGEE. The CDR3 length is 14 residues. The CDR3 coding sequence is TGTGCCAGCACGGGCGGGAGCCCCACCGGGGAGCTGTTTTTT. The encoded protein is CASTGGSPTGELFF.

The chain has TRBV29-1 and TRBJ1-1; D call uncertain. This CDR3 contains 14 residues. CDR1 and CDR2 from the germline V gene are SQVTM and ANQGSEA. V lost 2 bases, J lost 0 bases, and 10 bases lay in between. The CDR3 protein is CSVELTTMNTEAFF. The CDR3 nucleotides read TGCAGCGTTGAACTGACAACTATGAACACTGAAGCTTTCTTT.

The rearrangement joins TRBV29-1 to TRBJ2-3; D not resolved. This CDR3 spans 12 amino acids. Germline lookup yields CDR1 SQVTM and CDR2 ANQGSEA. Trimming left V 5 bases short and J 8 bases short, with 14 bases between. Here the CDR3 DNA reads TGCAGCGTTTCCTGGCAATGGGGTACGCAGTATTTT. Its protein is CSVSWQWGTQYF.